This paragraph covers one T cell receptor (beta chain) sequence. The antigen remains unidentified. The germline V gene has CDR1 SGHVS and CDR2 FNYEAQ. The CDR3 totals 16 residues. The V end lost 5 bases, the J end lost 0 bases, and 14 bases lay between the germline ends. When replicate PCRs were run on sorted subsets, they used about 220 ng DNA, some 29,000 T cell genomes. Only in-frame clones appear in the TCRdb table, and some are missing; sequencing was by immunoSEQ multiplex PCR. The profile shows about 2 million clones, about 95% of them singletons. This entry is derived from a study of shared clonotypes between healthy human individuals. Positive CCR7 selection of CD45RO-negative cells yielded the naive CD8 cells, and terminally differentiated effector memory CD45RA+ cells were excluded. Study-wide results and caveats: Sharing across four donors was highest in naive CD4 (roughly 5%) and lowest in memory CD8 (around 0.4%).

The receptor was isolated from a man aged 18 to 29 in good health. The chain has TRBV7-6 and TRBJ1-3, with D tentatively TRBD1 (6 bases). The source material was naive CD8+ T cells sorted from blood. DNA for the CDR3: TGTGCCAGCAGCCCCTGGACAGAGAACTCTGGAAACACCATATATTTT. Translating it yields CASSPWTENSGNTIYF.